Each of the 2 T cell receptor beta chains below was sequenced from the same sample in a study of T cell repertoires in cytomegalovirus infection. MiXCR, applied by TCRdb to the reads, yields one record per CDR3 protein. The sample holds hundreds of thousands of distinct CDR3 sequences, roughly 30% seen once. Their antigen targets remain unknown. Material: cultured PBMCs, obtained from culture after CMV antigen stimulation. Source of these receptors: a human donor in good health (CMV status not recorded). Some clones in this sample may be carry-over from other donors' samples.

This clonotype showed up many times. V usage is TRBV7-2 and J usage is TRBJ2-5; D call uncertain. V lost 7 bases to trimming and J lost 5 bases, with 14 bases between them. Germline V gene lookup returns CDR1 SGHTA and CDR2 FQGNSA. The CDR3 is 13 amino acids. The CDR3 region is CASTPMTTETQYF. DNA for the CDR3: TGTGCCAGCACCCCGATGACCACGGAGACCCAGTACTTC.

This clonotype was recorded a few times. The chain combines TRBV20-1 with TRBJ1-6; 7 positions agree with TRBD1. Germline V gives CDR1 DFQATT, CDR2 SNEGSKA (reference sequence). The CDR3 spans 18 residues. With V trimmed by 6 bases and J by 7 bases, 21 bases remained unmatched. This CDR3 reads CSAKKQGQGSNLNSPLHF. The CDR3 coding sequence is TGCAGTGCCAAGAAACAGGGGCAGGGGAGCAATCTCAATTCACCCCTCCACTTT.